Listed here is a single T cell receptor beta chain. As yet, its antigen is unknown. The data were obtained in a study of cytomegalovirus exposure and HLA in healthy donors. General observations from the study: Later analysis associated a missense DCLRE1C variant with TCR beta V- and J-gene trimming. Reportedly, diagnosis of cytomegalovirus status by the classifier showed high specificity and sensitivity.

With 60 Vbeta and 13 Jbeta primers, the PCR was carried out. Only in-frame clones appear in the TCRdb table, and some are missing; sequencing was by immunoSEQ multiplex PCR. Of 95,000 to 130,000 clones in the sample, 81% are singletons; the top ten hold roughly 3.9%. The CDR3 has 15 amino acids. V lost 0 bases and J 5 bases, leaving 14 bases between the germline ends. CDR1 is SGHRS, CDR2 YFSETQ, per germline. This sequence joins TRBV5-1 and TRBJ2-5, with D possibly matching TRBD2 (6 bases). Sequenced sample: PBMCs. The receptor comes from a woman aged 25 to 39 in good health and CMV-seronegative. CDR3 coding DNA: TGCGCCAGCAGCTTGGGGGCTAGCGTTTGGGAGACCCAGTACTTC. Translated: CASSLGASVWETQYF.